This TCR beta chain originates from a study of beta chain features in type 1 diabetes (dated by TCRdb to between 2018 and 2020). The study in broad terms: Mean age, gender distribution, total cell number and subset yield did not differ between patients and healthy donors. A total of 85 million to 110 million sorted cells were examined across all samples, and RNA yield correlated strongly with the number of cells per subset. In the study, recently diagnosed type 1 diabetes patients and matched healthy donors were compared on the TCRB repertoires of their sorted circulating CD4+ T cell subsets. Whereas all 28 donors provided naive and central memory subsets, regulatory and stem cell-like memory subsets were isolated from just 8 patients and roughly eight healthy donors.

As encoded in the germline V gene, CDR1 is SGHTA while CDR2 is FQGNSA. The CDR3 holds 16 amino acids from the cysteine to the phenylalanine. The DNA shown is the 48-base CDR3, in frame from base 1. All of the isolated RNA was reverse transcribed with the High Capacity cDNA Reverse Transcription Kit, so expressed TCRB transcripts were sequenced. Deep immunoSEQ sequencing was performed on naive, central memory and regulatory T cell samples, with an average of about 4 million total reads per sample. Sorted cells were lysed in RLT buffer and RNA was extracted with DNase-treated RNeasy Micro or Mini kits, depending on cell number. Each cell subset was processed on its own to prevent cross-contamination, while patient and healthy donor samples were processed together. The immunoSEQ multiplex PCR was used to amplify TCRB sequences from cDNA, yielding 87-bp fragments that span the CDR3 region. Sequencing of the amplicons was performed on the Illumina HiSeq platform. Under the source paper's analysis protocol: Synthetic template baselines were used to correct PCR bias computationally, reads within Hamming distance 2 were collapsed together, and singletons that could not be merged were discarded. Reads were aligned against IMGT to assign V, D and J genes, CDR3 length and insertions or deletions at six rearrangement sites. Clonotype counts were normalized to sorted cell number within each subset before computing true diversity and Gini coefficients with the tcR R package. Repertoire sharing was quantified using the overlap coefficient calculated on TCRB nucleotide sequences. TCRdb holds this immuneACCESS table with in-frame rearrangements only. Some clones are missing; in checked studies, unresolved V genes explain under half, and the rest has no known cause. V, J and clone size reflect that table, while D and trimming were determined from the DNA. Present in this sample are approximately 170,000 clones, 7.8% of which were seen just once. The biggest ten clones account for about 1% of the sample.

Each donor gave one peripheral blood draw, roughly 0.12 L on average, collected into heparinised tubes. A BD FACSAria II and a panel including CD45RO, CCR7, CD25, CD127, CD95 and CD27 were used to sort naive, central memory, regulatory and stem cell-like memory CD4+ T cells. Purity was above 98% for every sorted population. Right away, PBMCs were isolated by Lymphoprep density gradient centrifugation and were stained directly, with no culture step. So that batch effects would be minimized, each experiment stained and sorted samples in pairs, pairing one healthy donor with one patient. General study outcomes and caveats: Only small numbers of individuals were included in the HLA sub-analyses, which left unresolved whether HLA type had any influence on TCRB rearrangement. Type 1 diabetes patients showed a moderate but significant shortening of TCRB CDR3 length in all four CD4+ subsets. Naive, central memory and regulatory TCRB repertoires appeared to be more similar among patients than among healthy donors. At VDJ recombination sites, type 1 diabetes patients had fewer insertions and more deleted nucleotides, which implies abnormalities in thymic rearrangement. Because cDNA was sequenced instead of genomic DNA, activated cells with high expression could be over-represented, although the groups did not differ in activation or CD3 levels. PCR may preferentially amplify shorter templates, but because patient and control samples were amplified and corrected together, any resulting skew would affect both groups equally.

This clone has only a few counts. Its target antigen remains unknown. Its ends do not fully match the called genes, so a read error is possible. Sequencing was performed on central memory CD4+ T cells from blood. The source is a woman aged 40 to 49 with type 1 diabetes. Rearrangement joined TRBV7-2 to TRBJ1-2, with 8 central nucleotides matching TRBD1. CDR3 loop: CASSLPPGGASYGYAF. The bases are TGTGCCAGCAGCTTACCCCCAGGGGGCGCCTCATATGGCTATGCCTTC.